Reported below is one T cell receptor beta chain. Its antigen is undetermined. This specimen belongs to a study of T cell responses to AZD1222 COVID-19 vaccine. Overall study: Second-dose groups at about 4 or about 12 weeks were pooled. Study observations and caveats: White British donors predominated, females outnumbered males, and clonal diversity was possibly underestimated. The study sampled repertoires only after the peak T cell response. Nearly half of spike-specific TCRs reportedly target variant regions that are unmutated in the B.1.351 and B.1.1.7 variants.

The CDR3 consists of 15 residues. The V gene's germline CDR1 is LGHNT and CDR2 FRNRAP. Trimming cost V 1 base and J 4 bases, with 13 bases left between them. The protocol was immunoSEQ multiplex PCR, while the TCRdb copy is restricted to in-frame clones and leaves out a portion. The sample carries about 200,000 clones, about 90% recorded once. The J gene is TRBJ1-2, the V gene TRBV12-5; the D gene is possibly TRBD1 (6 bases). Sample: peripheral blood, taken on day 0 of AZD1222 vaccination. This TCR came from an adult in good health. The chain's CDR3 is CASGLATGTGYGYTF. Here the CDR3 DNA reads TGTGCTAGTGGTTTGGCCACAGGGACCGGCTATGGCTACACCTTC.